This T cell receptor beta chain stems from a study of T cells after yellow fever vaccination. General study findings and limits: Compared with primary, the secondary response was weaker and peaked at day 5, not 15.

TCRdb re-analysed the 5' RACE reads in MiXCR, keeping a single row per CDR3 protein. The table has around 530,000 distinct CDR3 sequences, 17% seen once. This clonotype showed up just a few times. Its antigen remains unidentified. Trimming removed 5 bases at V and 7 bases at J, with 9 bases between. Germline V gene sequence: CDR1 DFQATT, CDR2 SNEGSKA (reference sequence). CDR3 length equals 11 residues. The chain is built from TRBV20-1 and TRBJ1-3; D gene ambiguous. This clonotype was obtained from a young man who received the YFV17D yellow fever vaccine. Here the sequenced sample was PBMCs, taken more than 4 days after the first yellow fever vaccination. Written as DNA, the CDR3 is TGCAGTGCTCAGAATCCGAACACCATATATTTT. Translated: CSAQNPNTIYF.